This entry is about one TCR beta chain. This specimen belongs to a study of blood T cell repertoires in COVID-19. Data came from immunoSEQ multiplex PCR; TCRdb stores just in-frame clones and leaves some out. The sample has roughly 200,000 clones, around 87% seen once; the top ten hold roughly 10%. This TCR came from a woman aged 45-65 years with COVID-19, enrolled during active disease. The specimen sequenced was peripheral blood.

The CDR3 loop is CASSHSGKNEKLFF. The CDR3 DNA is TGTGCCAGCAGTCATTCAGGGAAAAATGAAAAACTGTTTTTT. The gene calls are TRBV7-9 and TRBJ1-4; D is perhaps TRBD1 (5 bases). Trimming pared 6 bases from V and 5 bases from J, leaving 13 bases between. Germline-derived CDR1 and CDR2 are SEHNR and FQNEAQ (reference sequence). The CDR3 contains 14 residues.